Below, one T cell receptor beta chain is given with its context. Its antigen remains undetermined. Within one base of it there is no much larger clone, and no base qualities were kept. This sample was taken from a study of relationships among human T cell subsets (dated by TCRdb to the early 2010s). Concerning the study at large: Eight distinct blood T cell populations were sequenced: pan T, CD8 cytotoxic, regulatory, Th1, Th2, naive plus transitional, activated and memory cells. What the research found in general, with its limitations: The seven subsets showed no statistically significant differences in V, D and J usage, CDR3 length, or N-nucleotide additions. Substantial sharing of CDR3s among Th1, Th2 and regulatory T cells was interpreted as suggestive of stochastic cell fate choices. More than 60% of CD8+ cytotoxic sequences came from clones with more than 100 reads, while the regulatory and Th2 subsets showed few clones of that size. The bead-based sorting could not exclude a CD4+CD8+ double-positive population.

Library preparation employed multiplex PCR. Sequencing took place on a 454 GS FLX. Semiquantitative ARM-PCR was used to amplify the TCR alpha and beta CDR3 regions from mRNA. In ARM-PCR, tagged nested gene-specific primers were applied first, and communal superprimers then carried out the exponential amplification. Exonuclease was used to remove the nested primers before the first-round PCR products went through the second amplification round. Sequencing of the amplicons was performed on the 454 platform, which allows millions of DNA fragments to be sequenced rapidly without cloning bias. An effective read was defined as a read mappable to both V and J germline segments. The authors' pipeline ran thus. IRmap, which uses pyromap, a Smith-Waterman modification adapted to 454 sequencing errors, was used to assign reads to germline V, D and J segments. Cutoffs set at the 99th percentile of alignment scores from simulated random sequences were applied to filter D-beta assignments. CDR3 was defined as the amino acids lying between the conserved V-segment Y[YFLI]C motif and the J-segment [FW]GXGT motif. Repertoire diversity was estimated with a compound Poisson process model previously applied to large-scale EST data. A procedure for detecting cross-contamination was used to argue that sample contamination was not the source of the shared CDR3s. The raw public data were reprocessed by TCRdb itself: fastp quality trimming at Q25, MiXCR clonotype calling, in-frame beta chains only. Rows are unified per CDR3 protein, each entry keeping the most common DNA and genes. The V and J calls and clone size come from TCRdb's table, not from the authors' own analysis. Across this sample there are about 13,000 distinct CDR3 sequences, with roughly 65% seen only once. 25% to 30% of the sample lies in the top ten.

Between the V and J ends, shortened by 3 bases and 4 bases respectively, the junction contains 11 bases. CDR1 and CDR2, per the germline V gene, are MGHRA and YSYEKL. The CDR3 covers 14 residues, taking in both the cysteine and the phenylalanine. Only CDR3 DNA is held: 42 bases, read in frame from base 1. Th1 cells were collected as the CD4+CD25-CD294- flow-through after CD25, CD56 and CD294 bead selections. Miltenyi superparamagnetic beads coated with subset-specific monoclonal antibodies were used to isolate the T cell subsets. All T cell populations were isolated from peripheral blood. Ficoll separation of whole blood yielded mononuclear cells, and anti-CD14 microbeads were then used to deplete the monocytes. Isolated cell populations were immediately resuspended in RNAprotect reagent.

This TCR was sampled from a man aged 35 to 55 in good health. The rearranged chain carries TRBV4-1 and TRBJ2-3; TRBD1 is a weak D gene call, 6 bases matching. Sequencing was carried out using CD4+ Th1 cells sorted from blood. Interpreted using the paper, the cell subset or site label stands for: CD4+CD25-CD294- T helper 1 cells. The DNA reads as follows: TGCGCCAGCAGCCAGATCAGGGGCCCAGATACGCAGTATTTT. It translates to CASSQIRGPDTQYF.